This T cell receptor (beta chain) is drawn from a study of T cell responses to AZD1222 COVID-19 vaccine. General study points: Of the AZD1222 recipients, only six or seven were seropositive at baseline.

Sequenced by immunoSEQ multiplex PCR; TCRdb stores in-frame clones only, minus some. The sample lists about 150,000 clones; approximately 90% were seen once. The junction had 2 bases not matched to a gene; V was cut back by 3 bases and J by 8 bases. This CDR3 comprises 15 residues. Germline V gives CDR1 SGHTA, CDR2 FQGTGA. With regard to this clone: What it recognizes is unknown.

V gene TRBV7-3 combines with J gene TRBJ2-1; 15 bases line up with TRBD2. The material sequenced was peripheral blood, taken on day 0 of AZD1222 vaccination. The clonotype originates from an adult in good health. CDR3 residues: CASSLGLAGGDEQFF. In DNA form, the CDR3 reads TGTGCCAGCAGCTTGGGACTAGCGGGGGGAGATGAGCAGTTCTTC.